This entry describes one T cell receptor beta chain. The sample comes from a study of blood T cell repertoires in COVID-19. V was pared by 5 bases and J by 5 bases, with 8 bases of the junction left unmatched. Germline loops: CDR1 LNHDA, CDR2 SQIVND (reference sequence). This CDR3 is built from 14 residues. Sequenced by immunoSEQ multiplex PCR; TCRdb stores in-frame clones only, minus some. This sample has 150,000 to 200,000 clones, with 85% to 90% found just once. The specimen sequenced was peripheral blood. The origin of this receptor is a woman aged 60-70 years with COVID-19, enrolled during active disease. The chain has TRBV19 and TRBJ2-5, with 7 bases aligning to TRBD1. The CDR3 loop is CASSRQGPGETQYF. The CDR3 DNA reads TGTGCCAGTAGTCGACAGGGTCCGGGGGAGACCCAGTACTTC.